Listed below are T cell receptor beta chains from one sample, sequenced in a study of cytomegalovirus exposure and HLA in healthy donors. The method was immunoSEQ multiplex PCR; TCRdb's version includes in-frame clones alone and lacks a portion of them. The table lists about 270,000 clones, about 66% of them singletons. Sample: PBMCs. All receptors derive from a female donor in good health and CMV-seronegative. Each CDR3 is given with its conserved first and last residue.

V gene	J gene	CDR3 protein
TRBV18	TRBJ1-4	CASGGGLNEKLFF
TRBV2	TRBJ1-6	CASSEGQATLHF
TRBV19	TRBJ1-4	CASSPRQGSEKLFF
TRBV5-1	.	CASSYGGRSSYEQYF
TRBV5-4	TRBJ2-1	CASTQGAGGRGNEQFF
TRBV12-5	TRBJ2-7	CASGRGQYEQYF
TRBV7-2	TRBJ2-5	CASSAKQGGGETQYF
TRBV2	TRBJ1-6	CASSSLTGNSPLHF
TRBV10-3	TRBJ1-2	CAISESPGYNYGYTF
TRBV11-3	TRBJ2-1	CASSLGGGSGRWFF
TRBV7-6	TRBJ1-5	CASSLVMGPNQPQHF
TRBV4-2	TRBJ2-3	CASSPSTVISTDTQYF
TRBV7-9	TRBJ2-1	CASSSPETSRHNEQFF
TRBV21-1	TRBJ1-2	CASSKTGGAIYGYTF